The 2 T cell receptor beta chains in this list originate from one sample, sequenced in a study of tissue T cells after allogeneic stem cell transplantation. Time point here: mouse harvest day 7 after allogeneic transplant. Mouse grafts combined 10^7 T-cell-depleted bone marrow cells with 10^6 splenic CD5+ T cells. The table came from immunoSEQ multiplex PCR; TCRdb's copy has only in-frame clones and leaves some out. This table has 7,500 to 9,000 clones, roughly 45% appearing once. Specimen: skin. Every receptor here comes from a female BALB/c mouse given C57BL/6 T cells with graft-versus-host disease after an allogeneic hematopoietic cell transplant.

Remarks on this clone: Genes and germline are mouse. CDR3: CASSPRQSQAPLF. The sequenced CDR3 bases are TGTGCCAGCAGTCCTCGACAGTCGCAGGCTCCGCTT. The chain is built from TRBV26 and TRBJ1-5; D perhaps matches TRBD1 (5 bases). The CDR3 extends 1 residue past the end of the read, so its final part is completed from the germline J gene. This CDR3 comprises 13 residues. Trimming pared 4 bases from V and 7 bases from J, leaving 11 bases between. CDR1 is KGHPV and CDR2 is FQNQEV in the germline V gene (reference sequence).

With respect to this clone: Gene names are the mouse ones. Read data end 1 residue before the CDR3 end; the end is taken from the germline J gene. The rearrangement joins TRBV13-1 to TRBJ1-1, with D possibly TRBD1 on 5 matching bases. Trimming removed 4 bases from V and 3 bases from J, with 10 bases in between. The CDR3 runs to 13 residues. Germline loops: CDR1 NSHNY, CDR2 SYGAGN. CDR3 DNA (partial): TGTGCCAGCAGTCCCGGGGGGTACACAGAAGTCTTC. Translation gives CASSPGGYTEVF. The entire CDR3 protein reads CASSPGGYTEVFF.